The 26 T cell receptor beta chains below all came from one sample that was sequenced in a study of blood T cell repertoires in COVID-19. Produced via immunoSEQ multiplex PCR; TCRdb's table is partial and in-frame only. The repertoire holds roughly 230,000 clones, with around 86% as singletons. The sequenced sample was PBMCs or T cells enriched from blood (not recorded which). Source of these receptors: a man aged 25 to 45 in a cohort exposed to, infected with or recovered from COVID-19 (not recorded which).

This sequence joins TRBV15 and TRBJ2-7; TRBD1 matches 7 bases. The germline V gene has CDR1 LNHNV and CDR2 YYDKDF (reference sequence). CDR3 length: 15 amino acids. V was clipped by 8 bases and J by 3 bases; unmatched bases: 13. Written as DNA, the CDR3 is TGTGCCACCTCAAGACGCCGGGACAGCAACTACGAGCAGTACTTC. This codes for CATSRRRDSNYEQYF.

The chain is built from TRBV27 and TRBJ1-2; TRBD1 might be the D (6 bases). CDR3 length equals 15 residues. Germline CDR1 MNHEY, CDR2 SMNVEV (reference sequence). V was shortened by 6 bases and J by 4 bases, with 18 bases between the two germline ends. The CDR3: CASSPTLGQIYGYTF. The CDR3 bases are TGTGCCAGCAGCCCTACACTCGGACAGATCTATGGCTACACCTTC.

This clone ranks as large. The chain uses TRBV7-3 and TRBJ2-6; possibly TRBD1 for D (6 bases). The CDR3 covers 16 residues. CDR1 and CDR2 from the germline V gene are SGHTA and FQGTGA. Trimming pared 4 bases from V and 1 base from J, leaving 11 bases between. The CDR3 loop is CASSSPTGSGANVLTF. As DNA, the CDR3 is TGTGCCAGCAGCTCACCAACAGGGTCTGGGGCCAACGTCCTGACTTTC.

This clone was counted once. The chain joins TRBV5-1 to TRBJ2-5, with D possibly matching TRBD1 (8 bases). The V end lost 5 bases, the J end lost 3 bases, and 14 bases lay between the germline ends. The CDR3 contains 14 residues. Germline CDR1 and CDR2: SGHRS and YFSETQ. Written as DNA, the CDR3 is TGCGCCAGCAGTCCCACAGGGGGGGAAGAGACCCAGTACTTC. Translated: CASSPTGGEETQYF.

The chain couples TRBV4-3 to TRBJ2-2; 9 nucleotides match TRBD2. The trim removed 0 bases at V and 3 bases at J, leaving 2 bases unmatched. The germline gives CDR1 LGHNA, CDR2 YSLEER. The CDR3 is made up of 16 amino acids. CDR3 in DNA: TGCGCCAGCAGCCAAGACAGGACTAGCGACACCGGGGAGCTGTTTTTT. This gives the protein CASSQDRTSDTGELFF.

V and J are TRBV28 and TRBJ2-3; 8 positions match TRBD2. The CDR3 length is 16 residues. The V gene's germline CDR1 is MDHEN and CDR2 SYDVKM. Trimming removed 4 bases from V and 4 bases from J; junction bases left unmatched: 10. CDR3 DNA: TGTGCCAGCAGTTCACCTCGGGGGGGGGCGGCAGATACGCAGTATTTT. It translates to CASSSPRGGAADTQYF. The full variable domain, completed using reference TRBV28 and TRBJ2-3, is DVKVTQSSRYLVKRTGEKVFLECVQDMDHENMFWYRQDPGLGLRLIYFSYDVKMKEKGDIPEGYSVSREKKERFSLILESASTNQTSMYLCASSSPRGGAADTQYFGPGTRLTVL.

The chain couples TRBV28 to TRBJ2-7; 9 positions match TRBD1. Germline V gives CDR1 MDHEN, CDR2 SYDVKM. The CDR3 is 14 residues long. Unmatched junction bases numbered 8, after V lost 6 bases and J lost 5 bases. CDR3 nucleotides: TGTGCCAGCAGCAAAGCCGGGACAGGGCACGAGCAGTACTTC. This sequence encodes CASSKAGTGHEQYF.

V is TRBV9 and J is TRBJ2-3; 8 positions match TRBD1. The CDR3 loop spans 16 amino acids. V lost 0 bases, J lost 2 bases, and 5 bases stayed unmatched. Germline loops: CDR1 SGDLS, CDR2 YYNGEE. CDR3 amino acids: CASSVARDRFTDTQYF. CDR3 bases: TGTGCCAGCAGCGTAGCTAGGGACAGGTTCACAGATACGCAGTATTTT.

This clone was counted between two and nine times. The chain carries TRBV28 and TRBJ1-5; tentatively, D is TRBD1 (6 bases). This CDR3 region has 14 residues. The germline CDR1 and CDR2 sequences are MDHEN and SYDVKM. V dropped 5 bases and J dropped 3 bases, with 11 bases sitting between them. The CDR3 loop reads CASSKQGNNQPQHF. The DNA of the CDR3 is TGTGCCAGCAGTAAACAGGGAAACAATCAGCCCCAGCATTTT.

The rearrangement joins TRBV12-5 to TRBJ2-7; 7 positions match TRBD1. The ends lost 0 bases at V and 4 bases at J; junction bases unmatched: 12. The CDR3 sequence is 17 residues long. The germline gives CDR1 LGHNT, CDR2 FRNRAP. The CDR3 spells CASGLVRDSPYLYEQYF. The CDR3 DNA reads TGTGCTAGTGGTTTGGTCAGGGACAGCCCTTATCTATACGAGCAGTACTTC. Full variable domain (remainder filled in from reference TRBV12-5 and TRBJ2-7): DARVTQTPRHKVTEMGQEVTMRCQPILGHNTVFWYRQTMMQGLELLAYFRNRAPLDDSGMPKDRFSAEMPDATLATLKIQPSEPRDSAVYFCASGLVRDSPYLYEQYFGPGTRLTVT.

This clone showed up just a few times. The chain joins TRBV19 to TRBJ2-5, with unresolved D. Between the trimmed V and J ends, which lost 4 bases and 5 bases, there was a span of 17 bases. The CDR3 has 15 amino acids. Germline CDR1 is LNHDA and CDR2 is SQIVND (reference sequence). The CDR3 is CASSTTKRVRETQYF. The CDR3 coding sequence is TGTGCCAGTAGTACCACTAAGCGCGTACGGGAGACCCAGTACTTC. Based on the CDR3 plus reference TRBV19 and TRBJ2-5, the full variable domain is DGGITQSPKYLFRKEGQNVTLSCEQNLNHDAMYWYRQDPGQGLRLIYYSQIVNDFQKGDIAEGYSVSREKKESFPLTVTSAQKNPTAFYLCASSTTKRVRETQYFGPGTRLLVL.

V is TRBV27 and J is TRBJ2-7; 7 bases match TRBD2. The length of the CDR3 is 15 residues. Germline assignment: CDR1 MNHEY and CDR2 SMNVEV (reference sequence). Trimming at V came to 6 bases and at J to 3 bases, leaving 11 bases not matched to a gene. DNA of the CDR3: TGTGCCAGCAGACCCCTAGCGGCCGAGGACTACGAGCAGTACTTC. It translates to CASRPLAAEDYEQYF.

This chain uses TRBV4-1 with TRBJ2-3, with D possibly matching TRBD2 (6 bases). The CDR3 has 17 amino acids. Germline V gene lookup returns CDR1 MGHRA and CDR2 YSYEKL. V was clipped by 2 bases and J by 0 bases, with 15 bases between them. The CDR3 DNA reads as TGCGCCAGCAGCCAATGGGAGAGGGAGGCCAGCACAGATACGCAGTATTTT. Translation gives CASSQWEREASTDTQYF.

The chain links TRBV7-9 to TRBJ1-1; no reliable D call. CDR1 and CDR2 (germline): SEHNR, FQNEAQ (reference sequence). Trimming left V 2 bases short and J 4 bases short, with 17 bases between. The CDR3 runs to 16 residues. The CDR3 sequence is CASSLIIEFGGTEAFF. CDR3 nucleotides: TGTGCCAGCAGCTTAATAATTGAGTTCGGAGGCACTGAAGCTTTCTTT.

The CDR3 sequence: CASSFPGTGSGEQFF. In nucleotides, the CDR3 is TGTGCCAGCAGCTTCCCGGGGACAGGGTCTGGTGAGCAGTTCTTC. V usage is TRBV7-9 and J usage is TRBJ2-1; TRBD1 matches 9 bases. The CDR3 contains 15 residues. The germline V gene encodes CDR1 SEHNR and CDR2 FQNEAQ (reference sequence). V lost 3 bases and J lost 9; bases outside the gene matches: 9.

V is TRBV4-1 and J is TRBJ2-1, with D possibly matching TRBD2 (6 bases). The germline CDR1 and CDR2 sequences are MGHRA and YSYEKL. The CDR3 spans 15 residues. The ends were cut back, 5 bases at V and 6 bases at J, with 17 bases in the middle. The CDR3 DNA reads as TGCGCCAGCAGCAGAGGTAGTAGCGGACGCAATGAGCAGTTCTTC. It is translated as CASSRGSSGRNEQFF.

The chain couples TRBV7-2 to TRBJ2-5; 11 nucleotides agree with TRBD2. The CDR3 runs to 15 residues. In germline, CDR1 is SGHTA, CDR2 FQGNSA. V lost 7 bases to trimming and J lost 7 bases; unmatched junction nucleotides: 11. This chain's CDR3 is CASTTGTSGDLTQYF. CDR3 in DNA: TGTGCCAGCACTACCGGGACTAGCGGTGACCTGACCCAGTACTTC.

This chain uses TRBV5-5 with TRBJ2-7; 8 bases align to TRBD1. The CDR3 loop spans 15 amino acids. Germline lookup yields CDR1 SGHKS and CDR2 YYEKEE (reference sequence). The J segment lost 4 bases and the V segment lost 2 bases, leaving 8 bases of the junction unmatched. CDR3 region: CASSFFQGAGYEQYF. CDR3 nucleotides: TGTGCCAGCAGCTTTTTCCAGGGGGCCGGGTACGAGCAGTACTTC.

This clone was counted between two and nine times. The chain uses TRBV3-1 (or the pseudogene TRBV3-2) and TRBJ2-7, with 9 bases matching TRBD2. V was pared by 0 bases and J by 4 bases, with 4 bases of the junction left unmatched. Germline values: CDR1 LGHDT, CDR2 YNNKEL (reference sequence). The CDR3 loop spans 15 amino acids. CDR3 nucleotide sequence: TGTGCCAGCAGCCAAGATTGGGCGGGAGGGTACGAGCAGTACTTC. The encoded protein is CASSQDWAGGYEQYF.

The gene calls are TRBV5-1 and TRBJ2-2; D is possibly TRBD2 (5 bases). V shed 1 base and J shed 4 bases, with 20 bases lying between them. The CDR3 has 18 residues. CDR1 SGHRS and CDR2 YFSETQ come from the germline V gene. The CDR3 DNA sequence: TGCGCCAGCAGCTTGATTATCATGGGTCTACTAGGCACCGGGGAGCTGTTTTTT. It is translated as CASSLIIMGLLGTGELFF.

The chain carries TRBV27 and TRBJ1-1; D remains ambiguous. Trimming took off 4 bases at V and 1 base at J, with 7 bases between the two ends. The CDR3 is made up of 13 amino acids. The germline gives CDR1 MNHEY, CDR2 SMNVEV (reference sequence). The CDR3 protein is CASSSRWNTEAFF. CDR3 nucleotides: TGTGCCAGCAGTTCTAGATGGAACACTGAAGCTTTCTTT.

The chain couples TRBV5-4 to TRBJ1-2; 9 bases align to TRBD1. CDR1 and CDR2 (germline): SGHNT, YYREEE (reference sequence). This CDR3 has 15 amino acids. J lost 3 bases, V lost 4 bases, and 7 bases had no gene match. DNA for the CDR3: TGTGCCAGCAGCGGGGGGGACAGGGTTTACTATGGCTACACCTTC. It codes for CASSGGDRVYYGYTF. The whole variable domain, filled in from reference TRBV5-4 and TRBJ1-2, reads ETGVTQSPTHLIKTRGQQVTLRCSSQSGHNTVSWYQQALGQGPQFIFQYYREEENGRGNFPPRFSGLQFPNYSSELNVNALELDDSALYLCASSGGDRVYYGYTFGSGTRLTVV.

This clone has only one observation. V gene TRBV5-1 combines with J gene TRBJ2-7; 7 bases map to TRBD2. J gave up 7 bases and V 0 bases, and 10 bases lay outside the gene matches. The CDR3 extends over 15 amino acids. CDR1 is SGHRS and CDR2 is YFSETQ in the germline V gene. The CDR3 reads CASSLEGRAWEEQYF. CDR3 in DNA: TGCGCCAGCAGCTTGGAAGGGAGGGCCTGGGAGGAGCAGTACTTC.

This clone has only one observation. The chain is built from TRBV19 and TRBJ1-1, with 7 nucleotides matching TRBD1. Germline trimming cut 11 bases from V and 4 bases from J; bases unmatched to any gene: 7. The CDR3 totals 12 residues. The germline V gene encodes CDR1 LNHDA and CDR2 SQIVND (reference sequence). Written as DNA, the CDR3 is TGTGCCGTCAGACAGGGTAGCACTGAAGCTTTCTTT. It specifies CAVRQGSTEAFF.

J is TRBJ2-3 and V is TRBV27; 8 nucleotides match TRBD2. Germline values: CDR1 MNHEY, CDR2 SMNVEV (reference sequence). The CDR3 has 18 amino acids. V gave up 0 bases and J gave up 4 bases; unmatched junction bases: 12. The CDR3, as DNA: TGTGCCAGCAGTTTATCGTCCGTCGCAGCGGGAGCAGCAGATACGCAGTATTTT. Encoded protein: CASSLSSVAAGAADTQYF.

The chain combines TRBV7-8 with TRBJ1-2; D is unresolved. CDR3 size: 13 residues. The V gene lost 0 bases and the J gene lost 8 bases, with 10 bases spanning the gap. In germline, CDR1 is SGHVS, CDR2 FQNEAQ. For the CDR3, the DNA is TGTGCCAGCAGCTTAGCGACAACGGAAGGCTACACCTTC. This sequence encodes CASSLATTEGYTF.